The 31 T cell receptor beta chains in this list originate from one sample, sequenced in a study of T cell repertoires in ileal Crohn's disease. The protocol was immunoSEQ multiplex PCR, while the TCRdb copy is restricted to in-frame clones and leaves out a portion. The table has 14,000 or so clones, approximately 81% seen once. The sequencing input was ileal tissue. These receptors all stem from an adult with Crohn's disease.

This clone was seen a few times. The chain couples TRBV6-6 to TRBJ2-3; D remains ambiguous. From germline, CDR1 is MNHNY and CDR2 SVGAGI (reference sequence). This CDR3 has 14 residues. The V gene lost 0 bases and the J gene lost 4 bases, with 8 bases spanning the gap. The CDR3 sequence is CASSYSEFSDTQYF. In nucleotides, the CDR3 is TGTGCCAGCAGTTACTCGGAGTTCTCAGATACGCAGTATTTT.

The count of this clone is one. The rearrangement links TRBV7-2 to TRBJ1-2, with D unclear. The germline gives CDR1 SGHTA, CDR2 FQGNSA. The CDR3 has 13 amino acids. With 6 bases removed from V and 8 bases from J, the gap between germline ends came to 16 bases. The CDR3 sequence is CASSRLRAGGYTF. The CDR3 bases are TGTGCCAGCAGTCGGTTAAGAGCGGGAGGCTACACCTTC.

CDR3 nucleotide sequence: TGTGCCAGCACCCGGACAGACAGGAGTTCACCCCTCCACTTT. It encodes CASTRTDRSSPLHF. The V call is TRBV6-6, the J call TRBJ1-6; possibly TRBD1 for D (6 bases). Germline assignment: CDR1 MNHNY and CDR2 SVGAGI (reference sequence). V lost 7 bases and J lost 9, with 16 bases in between. This CDR3 spans 14 amino acids.

The sample holds one count of this clone. This chain connects TRBV19 to TRBJ2-2, with 8 bases fitting TRBD2. Per the germline V gene, CDR1 is LNHDA and CDR2 is SQIVND (reference sequence). The CDR3 contains 14 residues. V lost 4 bases to trimming and J lost 4 bases; unmatched junction nucleotides: 2. As DNA, the CDR3 is TGTGCCAGTAGTAAAAGCGGGGGCACCGGGGAGCTGTTTTTT. This sequence encodes CASSKSGGTGELFF.

This rearrangement joins TRBV30 to TRBJ2-5, with 9 bases fitting TRBD1. CDR3 length: 14 residues. The germline gives CDR1 GTSNPN, CDR2 SVGIG (reference sequence). V dropped 2 bases and J dropped 2; count of bases not matched to a gene: 3. DNA of the CDR3: TGTGCCTGGAGTCGCGGGACAGGGCAAGAGACCCAGTACTTC. It translates to CAWSRGTGQETQYF.

The chain is built from TRBV5-4 and TRBJ2-5; the match to TRBD2 covers 12 bases. Germline CDR1 reads SGHNT; CDR2 reads YYREEE (reference sequence). After removal of 4 bases from V and 4 bases from J, the junction contained 11 bases not matched to a gene. The CDR3 extends over 17 amino acids. The CDR3 DNA reads as TGTGCCAGCAGCCGAAGTACACTAGCGGGAGGAGGAGAGACCCAGTACTTC. Translating gives CASSRSTLAGGGETQYF.

The genes are TRBV7-2 and TRBJ2-1; D might be TRBD2 (5 bases). This CDR3 comprises 13 residues. V was cut by 5 bases and J by 4 bases, with 9 bases left in between. Germline-derived CDR1 and CDR2 are SGHTA and FQGNSA. CDR3 in amino acids: CASSTRGYNEQFF. The CDR3 coding sequence is TGTGCCAGCAGCACCCGGGGATACAATGAGCAGTTCTTC.

This clone was seen only once. V and J are TRBV10-2 and TRBJ2-1; D might be TRBD1 (6 bases). V dropped 11 bases and J dropped 5 bases, with 25 bases sitting between them. Germline values: CDR1 WSHSY, CDR2 SAAADI. The CDR3 consists of 16 residues. In DNA form, the CDR3 reads TGCGCCTCTCGGTTCCGGGTCGGGACAACTAACAATGAGCAGTTCTTC. Translated, it gives CASRFRVGTTNNEQFF.

This chain connects TRBV7-9 to TRBJ2-5, with 7 bases identical to TRBD1. Germline loops: CDR1 SEHNR, CDR2 FQNEAQ (reference sequence). The CDR3 has 14 residues. The V and J ends lost 5 bases and 3 bases, in that order; junction bases with no gene match: 6. In nucleotides, the CDR3 is TGTGCCAGCAGCGTCTCCGGGACAGAAGAGACCCAGTACTTC. It yields the protein CASSVSGTEETQYF.

The chain uses TRBV5-1 and TRBJ2-1; tentative D call: TRBD1 (6 bases). This CDR3 has 15 amino acids. Trimming pared 0 bases from V and 8 bases from J, leaving 15 bases between. Per germline, CDR1 SGHRS and CDR2 YFSETQ. CDR3 loop: CASSLAQIQGDEQFF. In DNA form, the CDR3 reads TGCGCCAGCAGCTTGGCCCAGATACAGGGCGATGAGCAGTTCTTC.

The rearrangement links TRBV19 to TRBJ2-4, with 10 bases aligning to TRBD1. CDR1 and CDR2 (germline): LNHDA, SQIVND (reference sequence). This CDR3 is 16 amino acids long. Unmatched junction bases numbered 10, after V lost 5 bases and J lost 6 bases. The CDR3 coding sequence is TGTGCCAGTAGTGCGGTGGACAGGGGGGTGAGAAACATTCAGTACTTC. Protein product: CASSAVDRGVRNIQYF. Supplemented by reference TRBV19 and TRBJ2-4, the full variable domain reads DGGITQSPKYLFRKEGQNVTLSCEQNLNHDAMYWYRQDPGQGLRLIYYSQIVNDFQKGDIAEGYSVSREKKESFPLTVTSAQKNPTAFYLCASSAVDRGVRNIQYFGAGTRLSVL.

The chain uses TRBV19 and TRBJ1-1, with 9 bases aligning to TRBD1. The CDR3 covers 15 residues. Germline loops: CDR1 LNHDA, CDR2 SQIVND (reference sequence). J lost 6 bases, V lost 5 bases, and 10 bases had no gene match. CDR3 sequence (DNA): TGTGCCAGTAGTCCGACAGGGGGACCACGAGCTGAAGCTTTCTTT. Encoded protein: CASSPTGGPRAEAFF.

The chain is built from TRBV4-2 and TRBJ2-1; 10 bases agree with TRBD2. This CDR3 spans 15 amino acids. V dropped 3 bases and J dropped 5; count of bases not matched to a gene: 4. CDR1 LGHNA and CDR2 YNFKEQ come from the germline V gene. Here the CDR3 reads CASSHTSGVNNEQFF. The CDR3 DNA reads TGTGCCAGCAGCCACACTAGCGGGGTTAACAATGAGCAGTTCTTC.

The chain recombines TRBV5-1 with TRBJ2-3, with a tentative D call TRBD1 (5 bases). V shed 6 bases and J shed 4 bases, with 12 bases lying between them. The CDR3 spans 13 residues. Per germline, CDR1 SGHRS and CDR2 YFSETQ. CDR3 in DNA: TGCGCCAGCACCGATCAAGGGGCAGATACGCAGTATTTT. Protein product: CASTDQGADTQYF. Full variable domain (missing parts from reference TRBV5-1 and TRBJ2-3): KAGVTQTPRYLIKTRGQQVTLSCSPISGHRSVSWYQQTPGQGLQFLFEYFSETQRNKGNFPGRFSGRQFSNSRSEMNVSTLELGDSALYLCASTDQGADTQYFGPGTRLTVL.

V usage is TRBV4-2 and J usage is TRBJ2-2; 11 bases map to TRBD2. After removal of 3 bases from V and 4 bases from J, the junction contained 4 bases not matched to a gene. This CDR3 has 16 residues. CDR1 and CDR2 from the germline V gene are LGHNA and YNFKEQ. The CDR3 DNA reads TGTGCCAGCAGCCACCCTGGACTAGCGGGCACCGGGGAGCTGTTTTTT. Its translation: CASSHPGLAGTGELFF.

The gene calls are TRBV5-1 and TRBJ2-5; 10 bases match TRBD1. With 6 bases clipped from V and 4 bases from J, the junction kept 9 bases outside the gene matches. This CDR3 has 15 amino acids. Germline V gene data show CDR1 as SGHRS and CDR2 as YFSETQ. Written as DNA, the CDR3 is TGCGCCAGCATAACCGGGACAGGGGTGGCAGAGACCCAGTACTTC. Translated: CASITGTGVAETQYF.

This clone was picked up a small number of times. This sequence joins TRBV19 and TRBJ2-1, with TRBD2 matching 9 bases. Germline V CDR1 and CDR2: LNHDA, SQIVND (reference sequence). The CDR3 extends over 15 amino acids. V lost 4 bases and J lost 5; bases outside the gene matches: 6. CDR3 region: CASSTPSGINNEQFF. The DNA for the CDR3 is TGTGCCAGTAGTACACCTAGCGGGATTAACAATGAGCAGTTCTTC.

The V gene is TRBV5-1, the J gene TRBJ2-1, with TRBD1 identical over 7 bases. The CDR3 runs 16 residues. The V gene end was trimmed by 4 bases and the J gene end by 0 bases; junction bases not matched to a gene: 7. Germline-derived CDR1 and CDR2 are SGHRS and YFSETQ. The CDR3 nucleotides are TGCGCCAGCAGCCCCGAGGGGGCTCCCTCCTACAATGAGCAGTTCTTC. Encoded protein: CASSPEGAPSYNEQFF. Full variable domain (missing parts from reference TRBV5-1 and TRBJ2-1): KAGVTQTPRYLIKTRGQQVTLSCSPISGHRSVSWYQQTPGQGLQFLFEYFSETQRNKGNFPGRFSGRQFSNSRSEMNVSTLELGDSALYLCASSPEGAPSYNEQFFGPGTRLTVL.

This chain uses TRBV27 with TRBJ2-1; TRBD2 agrees at 11 bases. The CDR3 sequence is 14 residues long. J was trimmed by 8 bases and V by 6 bases; bases with no gene match: 6. Germline V lookup: CDR1 MNHEY, CDR2 SMNVEV (reference sequence). This chain's CDR3 is CASRASGGFDEQFF. CDR3 DNA sequence: TGTGCCAGCAGGGCTAGCGGGGGGTTTGATGAGCAGTTCTTC.

This chain uses TRBV23-1 with TRBJ2-7; TRBD2 aligns across 8 bases. TRBV23-1 is recorded as an ORF, its role being uncertain. V was pared by 10 bases and J by 5 bases, with 19 bases of the junction left unmatched. There are 16 residues in the CDR3. The CDR3 sequence: CATGGALAGVCHEQYF. In nucleotides, the CDR3 is TGCGCCACGGGGGGGGCCCTAGCGGGCGTATGCCACGAGCAGTACTTC.

This clone was seen once. V is TRBV5-3 and J is TRBJ2-7; D may be TRBD1 (6 bases). TRBV5-3 is identified as an open reading frame with a role that is uncertain. The length of the CDR3 is 17 residues. Trimming removed 5 bases at V and 1 base at J, with 22 bases between. The CDR3 sequence is CARRGQLLAPTSYEQYF. Here the CDR3 DNA reads TGTGCCAGAAGAGGACAGTTGTTGGCCCCCACGTCCTACGAGCAGTACTTC.

For the CDR3, the DNA is TGTGCCAGCAGCTTGTCCGGGACAGGGTTTTCCTACAATGAGCAGTTCTTC. Amino acid sequence: CASSLSGTGFSYNEQFF. The rearrangement links TRBV5-8 to TRBJ2-1; 9 bases match TRBD1. This CDR3 is 17 amino acids long. The V gene end was trimmed by 1 base and the J gene end by 1 base; junction bases not matched to a gene: 6. The germline CDR1 and CDR2 sequences are SGHTS and YDEGEE.

V and J are TRBV6-5 and TRBJ1-6; 7 bases are shared with TRBD1. The CDR3 length is 13 residues. Unmatched junction bases numbered 5, after V lost 8 bases and J lost 7 bases. Per germline, CDR1 MNHEY and CDR2 SVGAGI. The CDR3 is CASGGGRNSPLHF. The CDR3, as DNA: TGTGCCAGCGGAGGGGGCCGGAATTCACCCCTCCACTTT.

The genes are TRBV5-1 and TRBJ1-3; D is unresolved. The CDR3 totals 14 residues. V lost 4 bases, J lost 0 bases, and 8 bases lay in between. CDR1 is SGHRS and CDR2 is YFSETQ in the germline V gene. CDR3 region: CASSPPNSGNTIYF. CDR3 DNA sequence: TGCGCCAGCAGCCCCCCAAACTCTGGAAACACCATATATTTT.

In DNA, the CDR3 is TGCGCCAGCAGCCAAGCTCCCCCCAACTTCTACGAGCAGTACTTC. Protein product: CASSQAPPNFYEQYF. This rearrangement joins TRBV4-3 to TRBJ2-7; D is unclear. The CDR3 runs 15 residues. The V and J ends lost 1 base and 3 bases respectively, with 13 bases between them. CDR1 is LGHNA and CDR2 is YSLEER in the germline V gene.

This clone showed up just once. The genes are TRBV29-1 and TRBJ2-1; 7 bases map to TRBD2. The CDR3 consists of 13 residues. Germline V CDR1 and CDR2: SQVTM, ANQGSEA. With V trimmed by 6 bases and J by 8 bases, 10 bases remained unmatched. DNA for the CDR3: TGCAGCGTGCCGCTTGGGGGGGATCATGAGCAGTTCTTC. It specifies CSVPLGGDHEQFF.

CDR3 coding DNA: TGTGCCAGCAGCTCAAACAGGGTAGGGTATGGCTACACCTTC. Amino acids: CASSSNRVGYGYTF. The chain employs TRBV11-2 and TRBJ1-2; weak D call: TRBD1 (6 bases). Trimming took 4 bases from V and 5 from J, leaving 14 bases between them. The length of the CDR3 is 14 residues. CDR1 is SGHAT and CDR2 is FQNNGV in the germline V gene.

J is TRBJ1-1 and V is TRBV27, with D possibly being TRBD1 (6 bases). Trimming removed 8 bases from V and 0 bases from J, with 10 bases in between. The CDR3 spans 13 residues. The germline V gene encodes CDR1 MNHEY and CDR2 SMNVEV (reference sequence). CDR3 sequence (DNA): TGTGCCAGCGCCGGGACACTGAACACTGAAGCTTTCTTT. This translates into CASAGTLNTEAFF.

The chain recombines TRBV6-5 with TRBJ2-1, with D possibly matching TRBD2 (6 bases). The length of the CDR3 is 15 residues. Germline V gives CDR1 MNHEY, CDR2 SVGAGI. V was cut by 6 bases and J by 7 bases, with 19 bases left in between. CDR3 sequence reads: CASRQGTGINNEQFF. The DNA for the CDR3 is TGTGCCAGCAGACAAGGGACTGGGATAAATAATGAGCAGTTCTTC.

This clone was seen a handful of times. The rearrangement uses TRBV5-5 and TRBJ2-1, with TRBD2 matching over 9 bases. The V gene's germline CDR1 is SGHKS and CDR2 YYEKEE (reference sequence). The CDR3 totals 16 residues. The V gene end was trimmed by 0 bases and the J gene end by 0 bases; junction bases not matched to a gene: 1. CDR3 loop: CASSLVAGASYNEQFF. In DNA form, the CDR3 reads TGTGCCAGCAGCTTGGTAGCGGGGGCCTCCTACAATGAGCAGTTCTTC.

The chain combines TRBV7-2 with TRBJ1-5, with 9 bases lining up with TRBD1. CDR1 and CDR2 from the germline V gene are SGHTA and FQGNSA. The CDR3 runs to 15 residues. V lost 5 bases, J lost 0 bases, and 2 bases stayed unmatched. CDR3 in DNA: TGTGCCAGCAGCCTGGGACAGGGTAGCAATCAGCCCCAGCATTTT. Translated: CASSLGQGSNQPQHF.